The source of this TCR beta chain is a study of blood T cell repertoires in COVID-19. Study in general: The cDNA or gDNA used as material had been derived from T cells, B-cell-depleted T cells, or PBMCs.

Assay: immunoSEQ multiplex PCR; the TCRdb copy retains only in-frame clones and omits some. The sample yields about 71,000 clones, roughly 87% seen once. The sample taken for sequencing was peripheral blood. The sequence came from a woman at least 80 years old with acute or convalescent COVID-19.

This CDR3 is CASRKGMGQMNTEAFF. CDR3 nucleotide sequence: TGTGCCAGCCGAAAAGGGATGGGACAGATGAACACTGAAGCTTTCTTT. The J gene is TRBJ1-1, the V gene TRBV2, with 7 bases matching TRBD1. Trimming removed 8 bases from V and 0 bases from J; junction bases left unmatched: 12. Looked up from germline, CDR1 is SNHLY and CDR2 is FYNNEI. The length of the CDR3 is 16 residues.